The rows below give T cell receptor beta chains drawn from one sample of a study of blood T cell repertoires in COVID-19. Sequenced by immunoSEQ multiplex PCR; TCRdb stores in-frame clones only, minus some. In the table there are around 500,000 clones, around 85% of which are singletons. The sequenced sample consisted of peripheral blood. The source is a human donor in a cohort sampled during active COVID-19. The CDR3 runs from the conserved cysteine through the conserved F or W. Each record gives: CDR3 DNA, CDR3 protein, D gene, clone size, J gene, V gene. A D gene is named only where the DNA matches it firmly. Only some rows state a clone size, as once, few, many or a class for expanded clones.

CDR3 DNA: TGTGCCAGCAGCGTGCTAGACAGGGCGCTCGTTGAAAAACTGTTTTTT
CDR3 protein: CASSVLDRALVEKLFF
D gene: TRBD1
clone size: NA
J gene: TRBJ1-4
V gene: TRBV5-6

CDR3 DNA: TGTGCCTGGAGTGGAGGGAGGGAGACCCAGTACTTC
CDR3 protein: CAWSGGRETQYF
D gene: NA
clone size: once
J gene: TRBJ2-5
V gene: TRBV30

CDR3 DNA: TGTGCCACCCGTACCCATTCAGGGGCCAAAGCCTATAATTCACCCCTCCACTTT
CDR3 protein: CATRTHSGAKAYNSPLHF
D gene: NA
clone size: few
J gene: TRBJ1-6
V gene: TRBV28

CDR3 DNA: TGTGCCAGCAGCCTTAAACGCACGGCGGGAGGAGGGGAGACCCAGTACTTC
CDR3 protein: CASSLKRTAGGGETQYF
D gene: TRBD2
clone size: NA
J gene: TRBJ2-5
V gene: TRBV3-1/TRBV3-2

CDR3 DNA: TGTGCCAGCAGAAACTCGCGCGATACGCAGTATTTT
CDR3 protein: CASRNSRDTQYF
D gene: NA
clone size: NA
J gene: TRBJ2-3
V gene: TRBV6-5

CDR3 DNA: TGCGCCAGCCGGGGGATCATGAACACTGAAGCTTTCTTT
CDR3 protein: CASRGIMNTEAFF
D gene: NA
clone size: NA
J gene: TRBJ1-1
V gene: TRBV5-1

CDR3 DNA: TGTGCCAGTAGTCCCAAATCCTACGAGCAGTACTTC
CDR3 protein: CASSPKSYEQYF
D gene: NA
clone size: NA
J gene: TRBJ2-7
V gene: TRBV19

CDR3 DNA: TGTGCCAGCAGCTTAGCCTCTAGAGAAAACACCGGGGAGCTGTTTTTT
CDR3 protein: CASSLASRENTGELFF
D gene: NA
clone size: NA
J gene: TRBJ2-2
V gene: TRBV7-9

CDR3 DNA: TGTGCCAGCAGTGATCTAGGGACAAAGAATCAGCCCCAGCATTTT
CDR3 protein: CASSDLGTKNQPQHF
D gene: NA
clone size: NA
J gene: TRBJ1-5
V gene: TRBV6-1

CDR3 DNA: TGTGCCTGGAGCGGGGGTGGGGGTAGCAATCAGCCCCAGCATTTT
CDR3 protein: CAWSGGGGSNQPQHF
D gene: NA
clone size: NA
J gene: TRBJ1-5
V gene: TRBV30

CDR3 DNA: TGTGCCAGCAGCCCCTCTAGCGGACGCACAGATACGCAGTATTTT
CDR3 protein: CASSPSSGRTDTQYF
D gene: TRBD2
clone size: few
J gene: TRBJ2-3
V gene: TRBV7-3

CDR3 DNA: TGTGCCAGCAGCCAAAACCAGGGGCGCGATGATTCACCCCTCCACTTT
CDR3 protein: CASSQNQGRDDSPLHF
D gene: NA
clone size: NA
J gene: TRBJ1-6
V gene: TRBV4-2

CDR3 DNA: TGTGCCAGCGCCAGTACAGTCAGCTCTGGAAACACCATATATTTT
CDR3 protein: CASASTVSSGNTIYF
D gene: NA
clone size: once
J gene: TRBJ1-3
V gene: TRBV19

CDR3 DNA: TGTGCCAGCAGTTACACAGCGAACACTGAAGCTTTCTTT
CDR3 protein: CASSYTANTEAFF
D gene: NA
clone size: once
J gene: TRBJ1-1
V gene: TRBV6-5

CDR3 DNA: TGTGCCACCAGTGATTTGGGGCAGGGGGCTCAAGAGACCCAGTACTTC
CDR3 protein: CATSDLGQGAQETQYF
D gene: TRBD1
clone size: NA
J gene: TRBJ2-5
V gene: TRBV24-1

CDR3 DNA: TGTGCCAGCAGCTTGGTTGGGGGAGGGGACAATGAGCAGTTCTTC
CDR3 protein: CASSLVGGGDNEQFF
D gene: TRBD2
clone size: NA
J gene: TRBJ2-1
V gene: TRBV5-4

CDR3 DNA: TGTGCCAGCAGTTACCCGGTGCGGACTCCTCGTGGAGCTTTCTTT
CDR3 protein: CASSYPVRTPRGAFF
D gene: NA
clone size: few
J gene: TRBJ1-1
V gene: TRBV28

CDR3 DNA: TGTGCCAGCAGCGGGGGGAGGGGTGCGGCCTACGAGCAGTACTTC
CDR3 protein: CASSGGRGAAYEQYF
D gene: TRBD2
clone size: NA
J gene: TRBJ2-7
V gene: TRBV4-2

CDR3 DNA: TGCGCCAGCAGCCATGACAGGGGGAAGGCCCAGTACTTC
CDR3 protein: CASSHDRGKAQYF
D gene: TRBD1
clone size: NA
J gene: TRBJ2-5
V gene: TRBV5-1

CDR3 DNA: TGTGCCAGCAGCTTAGCGGAGGGAGGGGTAGTTTTGAATGAGCAGTTCTTC
CDR3 protein: CASSLAEGGVVLNEQFF
D gene: TRBD2
clone size: NA
J gene: TRBJ2-1
V gene: TRBV7-8

CDR3 DNA: TGCAGCGTGGCGGGGGGAGGTTCGAACACTGAAGCTTTCTTT
CDR3 protein: CSVAGGGSNTEAFF
D gene: NA
clone size: many
J gene: TRBJ1-1
V gene: TRBV29-1

CDR3 DNA: TGTGCCGGAGGGGGCAGGGGAACAGATACGCAGTATTTT
CDR3 protein: CAGGGRGTDTQYF
D gene: NA
clone size: NA
J gene: TRBJ2-3
V gene: TRBV2

CDR3 DNA: TGTGCCAGCAGTTCGCCTACCGAGACCCAGTACTTC
CDR3 protein: CASSSPTETQYF
D gene: NA
clone size: NA
J gene: TRBJ2-5
V gene: TRBV28

CDR3 DNA: TGTGCCAGCTCCGACTCCAACACCGGGGAGCTGTTTTTT
CDR3 protein: CASSDSNTGELFF
D gene: NA
clone size: NA
J gene: TRBJ2-2
V gene: TRBV11-2

CDR3 DNA: TGCGCCAGCAGCCGCAGACAGGGTCCTGGAAACACCATATATTTT
CDR3 protein: CASSRRQGPGNTIYF
D gene: TRBD1
clone size: many
J gene: TRBJ1-3
V gene: TRBV4-3

CDR3 DNA: TGTGCCAGCAGTACAGGGTCGAGGGAGCAGTACTTC
CDR3 protein: CASSTGSREQYF
D gene: NA
clone size: NA
J gene: TRBJ2-7
V gene: TRBV12-3/TRBV12-4

CDR3 DNA: TGTGCCAGCAGTCTATCCGGGACAGGGACAATCACCAGCACAGATACGCAGTATTTT
CDR3 protein: CASSLSGTGTITSTDTQYF
D gene: TRBD1
clone size: NA
J gene: TRBJ2-3
V gene: TRBV3-1/TRBV3-2

CDR3 DNA: TGTGCCAGCAGCCGCGAATGGGCCAAAAACATTCAGTACTTC
CDR3 protein: CASSREWAKNIQYF
D gene: NA
clone size: NA
J gene: TRBJ2-4
V gene: TRBV4-2

CDR3 DNA: TGTGCCAGCAGAACTACGGGGATGAACACTGAAGCTTTCTTT
CDR3 protein: CASRTTGMNTEAFF
D gene: NA
clone size: NA
J gene: TRBJ1-1
V gene: TRBV7-9

CDR3 DNA: TGTGCCTGGAGGTCGGGGGTCAATCAGCCCCAGCATTTT
CDR3 protein: CAWRSGVNQPQHF
D gene: NA
clone size: NA
J gene: TRBJ1-5
V gene: TRBV30

CDR3 DNA: TGTGCCAGTATGACCTTCCGACCAACAGACACCGGGGAGCTGTTTTTT
CDR3 protein: CASMTFRPTDTGELFF
D gene: NA
clone size: NA
J gene: TRBJ2-2
V gene: TRBV19

CDR3 DNA: TGTGCCAGCAGTCCGTACCACGCGGGTGGTATCTACGAGCAGTACTTC
CDR3 protein: CASSPYHAGGIYEQYF
D gene: NA
clone size: NA
J gene: TRBJ2-7
V gene: TRBV27

CDR3 DNA: TGTGCCAGCAGTTACGGGACAGGGACTGAAGCTTTCTTT
CDR3 protein: CASSYGTGTEAFF
D gene: TRBD1
clone size: few
J gene: TRBJ1-1
V gene: TRBV6-5

CDR3 DNA: TGTGCCAGCAGTCCACCGGACAGGGGACGCAACAATCAGCCCCAGCATTTT
CDR3 protein: CASSPPDRGRNNQPQHF
D gene: TRBD1
clone size: NA
J gene: TRBJ1-5
V gene: TRBV6-2/TRBV6-3

CDR3 DNA: TGTGCCTGGGGGACAGAGGGCAATCAGCCCCAGCATTTT
CDR3 protein: CAWGTEGNQPQHF
D gene: TRBD1
clone size: NA
J gene: TRBJ1-5
V gene: TRBV30

CDR3 DNA: TGTGCCTGGACGGATCCAGACAGGGACACTGAAGCTTTCTTT
CDR3 protein: CAWTDPDRDTEAFF
D gene: TRBD1
clone size: NA
J gene: TRBJ1-1
V gene: TRBV30

CDR3 DNA: TGTGCCAGCATCAGGGGGACTGAAGCTTTCTTT
CDR3 protein: CASIRGTEAFF
D gene: TRBD1
clone size: NA
J gene: TRBJ1-1
V gene: TRBV6-5

CDR3 DNA: TGTGCCAGTAGTACCGAAGAGACCCAGTACTTC
CDR3 protein: CASSTEETQYF
D gene: NA
clone size: few
J gene: TRBJ2-5
V gene: TRBV19

CDR3 DNA: TGTGCCAGCAGCTCCGACAGATCCTATAATTCACCCCTCCACTTT
CDR3 protein: CASSSDRSYNSPLHF
D gene: NA
clone size: few
J gene: TRBJ1-6
V gene: TRBV5-4

CDR3 DNA: TGCAGCGTTGGGGGGACACTCGGGATGAATGAGCAGTTCTTC
CDR3 protein: CSVGGTLGMNEQFF
D gene: NA
clone size: NA
J gene: TRBJ2-1
V gene: TRBV29-1

CDR3 DNA: TGCGCCAGCAGCCAAGATTCCATCCGGGGGGCTGAAGCTTTCTTT
CDR3 protein: CASSQDSIRGAEAFF
D gene: NA
clone size: NA
J gene: TRBJ1-1
V gene: TRBV4-3

CDR3 DNA: TGTGCCAGCAGCCAAGGAAATTCGGGCCTCACTAGCTCTGGAAACACCATATATTTT
CDR3 protein: CASSQGNSGLTSSGNTIYF
D gene: NA
clone size: NA
J gene: TRBJ1-3
V gene: TRBV3-1/TRBV3-2

CDR3 DNA: TGTGCCAGTAGTATAGACCGGACAGCCTCTGGAAACACCATATATTTT
CDR3 protein: CASSIDRTASGNTIYF
D gene: NA
clone size: NA
J gene: TRBJ1-3
V gene: TRBV19

CDR3 DNA: TGTGCCAGCAGTGAGGTTCGGAGCGGGGAGCTGTTTTTT
CDR3 protein: CASSEVRSGELFF
D gene: NA
clone size: NA
J gene: TRBJ2-2
V gene: TRBV6-1

CDR3 DNA: TGTGCCAGCAGGCGGCCGCCTGATACGCAGTATTTT
CDR3 protein: CASRRPPDTQYF
D gene: NA
clone size: once
J gene: TRBJ2-3
V gene: TRBV27

CDR3 DNA: TGTGCCAGCAGTTCACTTGGGGCGGGACGGGGCAATGAGCAGTTCTTC
CDR3 protein: CASSSLGAGRGNEQFF
D gene: NA
clone size: NA
J gene: TRBJ2-1
V gene: TRBV27

CDR3 DNA: TGTGCCAGCAGCTTAGTAGACAATGAGCAGTTCTTC
CDR3 protein: CASSLVDNEQFF
D gene: NA
clone size: once
J gene: TRBJ2-1
V gene: TRBV7-9

CDR3 DNA: TGTGCCAGCAGCTCACCGGGCTCTGGGGCCAACGTCCTGACTTTC
CDR3 protein: CASSSPGSGANVLTF
D gene: NA
clone size: NA
J gene: TRBJ2-6
V gene: TRBV27

CDR3 DNA: TGTGCCAGCAGCTTGGAGGCCAGGGGTGATGAAGCTTTCTTT
CDR3 protein: CASSLEARGDEAFF
D gene: NA
clone size: NA
J gene: TRBJ1-1
V gene: TRBV5-4

CDR3 DNA: TGTGCCAGCAGCCCCCAGACTAGCGGGAGCGATGAGCAGTTCTTC
CDR3 protein: CASSPQTSGSDEQFF
D gene: TRBD2
clone size: NA
J gene: TRBJ2-1
V gene: TRBV7-3

CDR3 DNA: TGTGCCAGCAGTCCTAGTAAGGGACAGGGGGGGGCTGGAGACTATGGCTACACCTTC
CDR3 protein: CASSPSKGQGGAGDYGYTF
D gene: TRBD1
clone size: NA
J gene: TRBJ1-2
V gene: TRBV11-3

CDR3 DNA: TGTGCCAGCAGCCAAGAGGGTGCGGGGTACTACGAGCAGTACTTC
CDR3 protein: CASSQEGAGYYEQYF
D gene: NA
clone size: NA
J gene: TRBJ2-7
V gene: TRBV14

CDR3 DNA: TGTGCCAGCAGCCAAGGAGTAGAAAACACAGATACGCAGTATTTT
CDR3 protein: CASSQGVENTDTQYF
D gene: NA
clone size: once
J gene: TRBJ2-3
V gene: TRBV4-2

CDR3 DNA: TGTGCCAGCAGTCCGGGACAGGGAACAGATACGCAGTATTTT
CDR3 protein: CASSPGQGTDTQYF
D gene: TRBD1
clone size: NA
J gene: TRBJ2-3
V gene: TRBV6-5

CDR3 DNA: TGTGCCAGCAGCCTAGCGGGACGAAACTTCAATGAGCAGTTCTTC
CDR3 protein: CASSLAGRNFNEQFF
D gene: TRBD2
clone size: NA
J gene: TRBJ2-1
V gene: TRBV6-6

CDR3 DNA: TGTGCCAGCAGGCCGGGGGGCGGCCAAATGAACACTGAAGCTTTCTTT
CDR3 protein: CASRPGGGQMNTEAFF
D gene: NA
clone size: NA
J gene: TRBJ1-1
V gene: TRBV5-4

CDR3 DNA: TGTGCCAGTAGTCCCCAGGGTAGCTATGGCTACACCTTC
CDR3 protein: CASSPQGSYGYTF
D gene: NA
clone size: NA
J gene: TRBJ1-2
V gene: TRBV19

CDR3 DNA: TGTGCCTGGAGCGTACAGGGAGACCAGCCCCAGCATTTT
CDR3 protein: CAWSVQGDQPQHF
D gene: NA
clone size: NA
J gene: TRBJ1-5
V gene: TRBV30

CDR3 DNA: TGTGCCAGCAGTCTTACTAGCGGGAGGGGGACAGATACGCAGTATTTT
CDR3 protein: CASSLTSGRGTDTQYF
D gene: TRBD2
clone size: NA
J gene: TRBJ2-3
V gene: TRBV2